This T cell receptor beta chain came from a study of cytotoxic CD8 clonotypes in ibrutinib-treated CLL. About the research overall: Patients gave response samples after a median about eleven months of treatment, range 6 to 36. Study findings and constraints: Public clonotypes were uncommon and contracted or stayed stable on treatment.

The CDR3 is made up of 15 amino acids. Germline V CDR1 and CDR2: SGHKS, YYEKEE (reference sequence). V lost 6 bases to trimming and J lost 0 bases, with 10 bases between them. TCR beta libraries used 1.5 to 2 micrograms of DNA from cryopreserved PBMCs. T cells were sequenced at a targeted depth of 1 in 200,000 to 1 in 1 million. Generated by immunoSEQ multiplex PCR, the TCRdb table keeps only in-frame clones and is missing some. The data show tens of thousands of clones, 90% seen once. Of note for this clone: Its specificity is not known.

Sequencing was performed on PBMCs, taken after 12 months of ibrutinib treatment. The TCR sequence derives from a human donor with chronic lymphocytic leukemia. This rearrangement joins TRBV5-5 to TRBJ2-6; D remains unclear. DNA of the CDR3: TGTGCCAGCACCCCAGATTACTCTGGGGCCAACGTCCTGACTTTC. Translation gives CASTPDYSGANVLTF.